The next 15 T cell receptor beta chains were all read from a single sample in a study of T cell repertoires in cytomegalovirus infection. TCRdb re-called the reads through MiXCR, storing one row per CDR3 protein. The table lists more than 85,000 distinct CDR3 sequences, 16% of them singletons. The sample comprised PBMCs. Every receptor here comes from a human donor in good health (CMV status not recorded). Some clones in this sample may be carry-over from other donors' samples.

About this clonotype: Germline and junction disagree at one end, which may indicate a read error. The rearrangement joins TRBV7-2 to TRBJ2-2, with TRBD1 as a possible D gene (6 bases). The germline gives CDR1 SGHTA, CDR2 FQGNSA. The CDR3 has 16 residues. The DNA for the CDR3 is TGTGCCAGCAGCTCCCCGGGCAGGGGCAACACCGGGGCGCTGTTTTTT. Amino acid sequence: CASSSPGRGNTGALFF.

The chain is built from TRBV14 and TRBJ2-1, with D possibly being TRBD1 (6 bases). Germline V lookup: CDR1 SGHDN, CDR2 FVKESK. V lost 4 bases and J 0 bases, leaving 13 bases between the germline ends. The CDR3 length is 16 residues. CDR3 nucleotides: TGTGCCAGCAGCCCTTTTAGGGGGAGCTCCTACAATGAGCAGTTCTTC. It yields the protein CASSPFRGSSYNEQFF.

This chain uses TRBV3-1 with TRBJ2-5; D remains unclear. This CDR3 comprises 16 residues. The V end lost 0 bases, the J end lost 1 base, and 12 bases lay between the germline ends. CDR1 LGHDT and CDR2 YNNKEL come from the germline V gene (reference sequence). CDR3 region: CASSQDESEIQETQYF. The CDR3 DNA sequence: TGTGCCAGCAGCCAAGATGAGTCGGAGATCCAAGAGACCCAGTACTTC.

This clonotype came up many times. The genes are TRBV7-2 and TRBJ2-3; D possibly matches TRBD1 or TRBD2 (6 bases each). The V and J ends lost 1 base and 0 bases respectively, with 11 bases between them. The germline gives CDR1 SGHTA, CDR2 FQGNSA. The CDR3 has 16 residues. The DNA for the CDR3 is TGTGCCAGCAGCTTAGTTCCGGGGGCAAGCACAGATACGCAGTATTTT. It encodes CASSLVPGASTDTQYF. Supplemented by reference TRBV7-2 and TRBJ2-3, the full variable domain reads GAGVSQSPSNKVTEKGKDVELRCDPISGHTALYWYRQSLGQGLEFLIYFQGNSAPDKSGLPSDRFSAERTGGSVSTLTIQRTQQEDSAVYLCASSLVPGASTDTQYFGPGTRLTVL.

This clonotype has ten or more counts. This chain links TRBV20-1 with TRBJ1-4, with 9 bases aligning to TRBD1. The J segment lost 8 bases and the V segment lost 3 bases, leaving 1 base of the junction unmatched. Germline V lookup: CDR1 DFQATT, CDR2 SNEGSKA (reference sequence). The CDR3 is 12 residues long. The CDR3 protein is CSARGQGEKLFF. CDR3 nucleotide sequence: TGCAGTGCTAGGGGACAGGGAGAAAAACTGTTTTTT.

This clonotype was counted at least ten times. The V and J genes are TRBV7-2 and TRBJ2-5, with 7 bases fitting TRBD1. The CDR3 covers 15 residues. The V gene end was trimmed by 5 bases and the J gene end by 0 bases; junction bases not matched to a gene: 6. CDR1 is SGHTA, CDR2 FQGNSA, per germline. CDR3 protein: CASSEGQRYQETQYF. The DNA for the CDR3 is TGTGCCAGCAGCGAGGGACAGAGGTACCAAGAGACCCAGTACTTC.

V gene TRBV2 combines with J gene TRBJ1-1, with D perhaps matching TRBD1 (6 bases). V was pared by 10 bases and J by 5 bases, with 23 bases between. The CDR3 loop spans 15 amino acids. Germline V gives CDR1 SNHLY, CDR2 FYNNEI. CDR3 residues: CATLLGGRGITEAFF. Written as DNA, the CDR3 is TGTGCCACCCTCCTCGGGGGGCGCGGGATTACTGAAGCTTTCTTT.

This clonotype was recorded many times. J is TRBJ2-7 and V is TRBV29-1, with TRBD1 matching 8 bases. The V gene end was trimmed by 6 bases and the J gene end by 2 bases; junction bases not matched to a gene: 9. CDR1 and CDR2 (germline): SQVTM, ANQGSEA. The CDR3 sequence is 14 residues long. CDR3 protein: CSVEDRVRPYEQYF. CDR3 nucleotide sequence: TGCAGCGTGGAGGACAGGGTAAGACCCTACGAGCAGTACTTC.

This clonotype was recorded many times. This chain joins TRBV7-2 and TRBJ2-7; D gene unclear. The ends were cut back, 1 base at V and 4 bases at J, with 11 bases in the middle. This CDR3 contains 14 residues. Per the germline V gene, CDR1 is SGHTA and CDR2 is FQGNSA. Here the CDR3 reads CASSLGSEPYEQYF. CDR3 coding DNA: TGTGCCAGCAGCTTAGGATCAGAGCCTTACGAGCAGTACTTC.

Ten or more counts support this clonotype. This chain connects TRBV7-2 to TRBJ2-1; 9 bases align to TRBD2. V shed 4 bases and J 3 bases; nucleotides not matched to a gene: 4. The CDR3 is 15 residues long. Germline loops: CDR1 SGHTA, CDR2 FQGNSA. This CDR3 reads CASSSTSGFYNEQFF. The CDR3 region has the DNA TGTGCCAGCAGCTCCACTAGCGGGTTCTACAATGAGCAGTTCTTC. Supplemented by reference TRBV7-2 and TRBJ2-1, the full variable domain reads GAGVSQSPSNKVTEKGKDVELRCDPISGHTALYWYRQSLGQGLEFLIYFQGNSAPDKSGLPSDRFSAERTGGSVSTLTIQRTQQEDSAVYLCASSSTSGFYNEQFFGPGTRLTVL.

V usage is TRBV20-1 and J usage is TRBJ2-3, with TRBD2 matching 7 bases. This CDR3 is built from 15 residues. Germline values: CDR1 DFQATT, CDR2 SNEGSKA (reference sequence). Trimming removed 0 bases from V and 0 bases from J; junction bases left unmatched: 3. CDR3 sequence: CSARDPTSSTDTQYF. As DNA, the CDR3 is TGCAGTGCTAGAGATCCGACTAGCAGCACAGATACGCAGTATTTT.

This chain's CDR3 is CSAPPVGLPNTEAFF. The CDR3 bases are TGCAGTGCTCCACCCGTGGGGCTGCCGAACACTGAAGCTTTCTTT. The chain is built from TRBV20-1 and TRBJ1-1; TRBD1 might be the D (5 bases). The V and J ends lost 5 bases and 1 base respectively, with 17 bases between them. The germline CDR1 and CDR2 sequences are DFQATT and SNEGSKA (reference sequence). This CDR3 comprises 15 residues.

This clonotype was observed a few times. CDR3 loop: CSVVRRLAPNEQFF. CDR3 coding DNA: TGCAGCGTTGTCCGCCGACTAGCGCCCAATGAGCAGTTCTTC. The chain combines TRBV29-1 with TRBJ2-1, with TRBD2 matching over 8 bases. The V gene's germline CDR1 is SQVTM and CDR2 ANQGSEA. The J segment lost 6 bases and the V segment lost 4 bases, leaving 8 bases of the junction unmatched. CDR3 length equals 14 residues.

This clonotype was detected ten times or more. CDR3 DNA sequence: TGTGCCATCAGTTCATCCGGGACTTTAGGGACTGAAGCTTTCTTT. This encodes CAISSSGTLGTEAFF. The V gene is TRBV10-3, the J gene TRBJ1-1; a weak D match, TRBD1 (5 bases). Germline V CDR1 and CDR2: ENHRY, SYGVKD. Trimming cost V 5 bases and J 5 bases, with 18 bases left between them. The length of the CDR3 is 15 residues.

This clonotype was seen ten or more times. V usage is TRBV4-1 and J usage is TRBJ2-1; 11 positions agree with TRBD2. Germline V CDR1 and CDR2: MGHRA, YSYEKL. V gave up 1 base and J gave up 5 bases; unmatched junction bases: 13. This CDR3 spans 19 amino acids. The CDR3 DNA is TGCGCCAGCAGCCAAGCCAGTTACCCTCTAGCGGGGGGCCACAATGAGCAGTTCTTC. This sequence encodes CASSQASYPLAGGHNEQFF.